This T cell receptor (beta chain) was recovered during a study of blood T cell repertoires in COVID-19. Study as a whole: T cells, B-cell-depleted T cells, or PBMCs supplied cDNA or gDNA.

The method was immunoSEQ multiplex PCR; TCRdb's version includes in-frame clones alone and lacks a portion of them. Here the sample spans hundreds of thousands of clones, roughly 80% being singletons. The CDR3 runs to 13 residues. Per germline, CDR1 MDHEN and CDR2 SYDVKM. V lost 6 bases, J lost 7 bases, and 3 bases stayed unmatched. About this clone itself: This sample also contains other DNA sequences that code for the same CDR3.

This chain links TRBV28 with TRBJ1-6, with TRBD1 identical over 7 bases. The source is a man older than 75 with acute or convalescent COVID-19. Sequencing was carried out using peripheral blood. The CDR3 region has the DNA TGTGCCAGCAGCCGGGACAGAAATTCACCCCTCCACTTT. Residues: CASSRDRNSPLHF. Full variable domain (rest looked up from reference TRBV28 and TRBJ1-6): DVKVTQSSRYLVKRTGEKVFLECVQDMDHENMFWYRQDPGLGLRLIYFSYDVKMKEKGDIPEGYSVSREKKERFSLILESASTNQTSMYLCASSRDRNSPLHFGNGTRLTVT.